This passage covers 12 T cell receptor beta chains from one sample sequenced in a study of T cells in Graves' hyperthyroidism and ophthalmopathy. TCR beta CDR3 regions were amplified from RNA. An initial round of RT-PCR targeting the TCR CDR3 relied on the HTBI primer set. TCRdb re-called the multiplex PCR reads through MiXCR, storing one row per CDR3 protein. The data contain hundreds of thousands of distinct CDR3 sequences, under 60% of them seen just once; the ten biggest clones take up approximately 8.2%. The sequencing sample was made of peripheral blood or thyroid tissue (not recorded which). The receptors shown here come from a woman under 30 with Graves' hyperthyroidism.

On this clonotype itself: Relative to the germline gene, one junction end is altered; a read error may explain this. The V call is TRBV7-2, the J call TRBJ2-3; unclear D gene. The germline V gene encodes CDR1 SGHTA and CDR2 FQGNSA. CDR3 length equals 13 residues. In DNA, the CDR3 is TGCGCCAGCAGCCAGGTAGCCTGGGATACGCAGTATTTT. Its protein product is CASSQVAWDTQYF.

The chain joins TRBV20-1 to TRBJ1-6, with 8 bases aligning to TRBD1. The germline V gene encodes CDR1 DFQATT and CDR2 SNEGSKA (reference sequence). The CDR3 consists of 16 residues. V lost 0 bases and J lost 7; bases outside the gene matches: 8. CDR3 nucleotide sequence: TGCAGTGCTAGAGATCAGGGGGCGATCGGGAATTCACCCCTCCACTTT. Protein product: CSARDQGAIGNSPLHF.

This chain connects TRBV29-1 to TRBJ1-2, with a weak D call TRBD1 (6 bases). CDR3 size: 15 residues. With 5 bases removed from V and 2 bases from J, the gap between germline ends came to 18 bases. CDR1 and CDR2 (germline): SQVTM, ANQGSEA. CDR3 sequence reads: CSVPISGVGNYGYTF. CDR3 in DNA: TGCAGCGTTCCCATCTCAGGGGTTGGGAACTATGGCTACACCTTC.

The chain recombines TRBV7-3 with TRBJ2-5, with 12 nucleotides matching TRBD2. CDR3 length: 17 amino acids. From germline, CDR1 is SGHTA and CDR2 FQGTGA. After removal of 2 bases from V and 5 bases from J, the junction contained 9 bases not matched to a gene. The CDR3 sequence is CASSLEPLAGGEETQYF. Here the CDR3 DNA reads TGTGCCAGCAGCTTAGAACCCCTAGCGGGAGGGGAGGAGACCCAGTACTTC.

This rearrangement joins TRBV7-9 to TRBJ2-5; D may be TRBD2 (6 bases). Germline V lookup: CDR1 SEHNR, CDR2 FQNEAQ (reference sequence). Trimming left V 6 bases short and J 5 bases short, with 16 bases between. The CDR3 covers 14 residues. The CDR3 reads CASSFPAGLETQYF. The CDR3 nucleotides are TGTGCCAGCAGTTTCCCAGCGGGCTTGGAGACCCAGTACTTC. Together with reference TRBV7-9 and TRBJ2-5, the CDR3 gives the full variable domain: DTGVSQNPRHKITKRGQNVTFRCDPISEHNRLYWYRQTLGQGPEFLTYFQNEAQLEKSRLLSDRFSAERPKGSFSTLEIQRTEQGDSAMYLCASSFPAGLETQYFGPGTRLLVL.

V gene TRBV10-3 combines with J gene TRBJ2-7; D might be TRBD1 or TRBD2, each matching 6 bases. CDR1 and CDR2 (germline): ENHRY, SYGVKD. The V gene lost 7 bases and the J gene lost 4 bases, with 14 bases spanning the gap. The CDR3 loop spans 13 amino acids. CDR3 protein: CAIIQGGKYEQYF. The CDR3 nucleotides read TGTGCCATCATCCAAGGGGGGAAGTACGAGCAGTACTTC.

The chain joins TRBV5-1 to TRBJ1-2; D not certain. The CDR3 loop spans 15 amino acids. CDR1 SGHRS and CDR2 YFSETQ come from the germline V gene. The V end lost 0 bases, the J end lost 0 bases, and 9 bases lay between the germline ends. The CDR3, as DNA: TGCGCCAGCAGCTTGGTCCCGGGAACTAACTATGGCTACACCTTC. It specifies CASSLVPGTNYGYTF.

This clonotype was counted a few times. This chain links TRBV20-1 with TRBJ1-5, with TRBD1 matching 7 bases. The CDR3 totals 15 residues. Looked up from germline, CDR1 is DFQATT and CDR2 is SNEGSKA (reference sequence). V shed 2 bases, J shed 2 bases, and the junction held 6 bases outside the gene matches. The CDR3 sequence: CSARQGGGGNQPQHF. CDR3 bases: TGCAGTGCTAGACAGGGGGGCGGCGGCAATCAGCCCCAGCATTTT.

The chain employs TRBV7-2 and TRBJ2-2; TRBD2 aligns across 13 bases. The CDR3 has 17 residues. The germline V gene encodes CDR1 SGHTA and CDR2 FQGNSA. J was trimmed by 3 bases and V by 6 bases; bases with no gene match: 7. DNA of the CDR3: TGTGCCAGCAGATCGGGACTAGCGGGACCGCACACCGGGGAGCTGTTTTTT. Protein product: CASRSGLAGPHTGELFF.

In this sample, this clonotype turned up a few times. J is TRBJ2-5 and V is TRBV7-2, with D hard to call. CDR3 length: 14 residues. Germline-derived CDR1 and CDR2 are SGHTA and FQGNSA. V was pared by 1 base and J by 0 bases, with 6 bases between. The CDR3 nucleotides are TGTGCCAGCAGCTTAGTTCGATACCAAGAGACCCAGTACTTC. Translated: CASSLVRYQETQYF.

This clonotype was detected many times. The rearrangement links TRBV7-9 to TRBJ2-7, with D maybe TRBD2 (6 bases). V lost 5 bases to trimming and J lost 5 bases, with 16 bases between them. Germline V CDR1 and CDR2: SEHNR, FQNEAQ (reference sequence). The CDR3 runs 14 residues. The CDR3: CASSPSWGENEQYF. Here the CDR3 DNA reads TGTGCCAGCAGCCCAAGTTGGGGGGAGAACGAGCAGTACTTC.

J is TRBJ1-1 and V is TRBV25-1; no firm D call. V lost 8 bases to trimming and J lost 1 base, with 11 bases between them. Germline lookup yields CDR1 MGHDK and CDR2 SYGVNS. CDR3 length: 13 amino acids. As DNA, the CDR3 is TGTGCCAGCCAAGAGACGGGGAACACTGAAGCTTTCTTT. Amino acid sequence: CASQETGNTEAFF.